This T cell receptor (beta chain) was identified in a study of OX40 agonist ivuxolimab in advanced cancers. Study-wide context: Ivuxolimab was a fully human IgG2 agonistic monoclonal antibody targeting the costimulatory receptor OX40 (CD134). Intravenous ivuxolimab was administered to patients every 2 weeks at six dose levels: 0.01, 0.1, 0.3, 1.5, 3 and 10 mg/kg. Prior anti-PD-1, anti-PD-L1 or anti-CTLA-4 therapy was permitted, and checkpoint inhibitors had been received by about 44% of dose-escalation patients. The paper covers the monotherapy dose-escalation part of the phase I ivuxolimab trial, which included N of about 50 patients. Peripheral TCRbeta sequencing aimed to test whether ivuxolimab altered TCR sequence diversity and caused clonal T-cell expansion. Of the approximately 53 patients in dose escalation, about 20 had hepatocellular carcinoma, around 15 had melanoma, 9 had renal cell carcinoma and 9 had head and neck cancer. A male proportion of about 79% and a mean age of approximately 62 years, ranging from 23 to 79, were recorded for the dose-escalation cohort. Partial responses occurred in three dose-escalation patients: two with cutaneous melanoma and one with hepatocellular carcinoma.

In regard to this clone: This clone's antigen is unknown. No qualities accompany the bases; no much larger clone lies one base away.

Genomic DNA was isolated from the sorted cells so that the TCRbeta CDR3 region could be sequenced. The immunoSEQ Assay was used for sequencing of TCRbeta CDR3 regions. What TCRdb holds here is the immuneACCESS table cut down to in-frame rearrangements. Part of the clones is not present; checked against another copy, under half of the missing clones reflect an unresolved V gene, and the others are unexplained. The sample table lists 35,000 to 40,000 clones, around 92% of them with a count of one. The ten largest account for nearly 9.5% of the sample. Patients with autoimmune disease history or receiving systemic immunosuppression were excluded from the trial. Peripheral blood for TCR sequencing was collected from all dose cohorts at baseline, on cycle 4 day 1, and on cycle 7 day 1. The samples were drawn from a first-in-human, open-label, multicenter phase I dose-escalation trial of ivuxolimab. Adults with locally advanced or metastatic melanoma, renal cell carcinoma, hepatocellular carcinoma or head and neck squamous cell carcinoma were enrolled in the trial. Before TCR sequencing, CD4+ T cells and CD8+ T cells from peripheral blood were sorted into separate populations.

General findings and caveats noted by the study authors: At doses of 0.1 to 3.0 mg/kg, clonal expansion of both CD4+ and CD8+ T cells in blood was seen between baseline and week 6. Low levels of normalized T-cell clonal expansion were also shown by some nonresponding patients. In the 0.1-3.0 mg/kg groups, partial responders were among the patients with the lowest normalized peripheral clonal expansion, particularly in CD8+ T cells. After ivuxolimab, CD8+ T cells had more expanded clones than CD4+ T cells on average. Antigen specificity was not determined for the clonally expanded peripheral T cells.

Source: CD4+ or CD8+ T cells sorted from blood, taken in a trial of the OX40 agonist ivuxolimab. This clonotype was sampled from an adult with an advanced solid tumor such as melanoma, head and neck, liver or kidney cancer.

This receptor carries the CDR3 CASSLSWAGGTDTQYF. The nucleotide sequence reads TGTGCCAGCAGCTTATCATGGGCGGGAGGAACAGATACGCAGTATTTT. Rearrangement joined TRBV7-2 to TRBJ2-3; 8 bases in the junction line up with TRBD2. Including cysteine and phenylalanine, the CDR3 has 16 amino acids. Only the CDR3 portion is preserved as DNA: 48 bases, with reading frame beginning at the first base. V ends up 2 bases short and J 3 bases short, with an unmatched junction base count of 7. Taken from the germline V gene, the CDR1 and CDR2 loops are SGHTA and FQGNSA.